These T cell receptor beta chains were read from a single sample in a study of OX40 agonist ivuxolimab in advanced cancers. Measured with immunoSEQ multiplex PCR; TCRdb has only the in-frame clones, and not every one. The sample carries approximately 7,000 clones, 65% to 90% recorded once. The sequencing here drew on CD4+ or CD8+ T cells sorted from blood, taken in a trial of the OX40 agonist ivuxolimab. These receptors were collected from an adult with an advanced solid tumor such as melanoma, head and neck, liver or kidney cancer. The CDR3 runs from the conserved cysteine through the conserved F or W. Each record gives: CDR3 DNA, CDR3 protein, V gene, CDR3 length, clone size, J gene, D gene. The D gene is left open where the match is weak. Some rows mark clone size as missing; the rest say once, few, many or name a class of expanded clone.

CDR3nt: TGTGCCAGCAGTGAAGCTCTCTACGAGCAGTACTTC; CDR3aa: CASSEALYEQYF; v_gene: TRBV2; len: 12; abundance: -; j_gene: TRBJ2-7; d_gene: -
CDR3nt: TGCAGCGCAGACACGGGGGAGAACGAGCAGTACTTC; CDR3aa: CSADTGENEQYF; v_gene: TRBV29-1; len: 12; abundance: once; j_gene: TRBJ2-7; d_gene: -
CDR3nt: TGTGCCAGCAGAAGCCAGGGGAGTGGCAATCAGCCCCAGCATTTT; CDR3aa: CASRSQGSGNQPQHF; v_gene: TRBV6-5; len: 15; abundance: -; j_gene: TRBJ1-5; d_gene: -
CDR3nt: TGCGCCAGCAGTGATGGGACAGGGGGTCATGAGACCCAGTACTTC; CDR3aa: CASSDGTGGHETQYF; v_gene: TRBV10-1; len: 15; abundance: -; j_gene: TRBJ2-5; d_gene: TRBD1
CDR3nt: TGTGCCAGCATGGGCGCGCTCTCCTACAATGAGCAGTTCTTC; CDR3aa: CASMGALSYNEQFF; v_gene: TRBV27; len: 14; abundance: -; j_gene: TRBJ2-1; d_gene: -
CDR3nt: TGTGCCAGCAGCGTAGCCGGGACTAGTTTAATCGGGGATACGCAGTATTTT; CDR3aa: CASSVAGTSLIGDTQYF; v_gene: TRBV9; len: 17; abundance: -; j_gene: TRBJ2-3; d_gene: TRBD2
CDR3nt: TGTGCCAGCAGTGAAGCTTGGGCATCGGATGGCTACACCTTC; CDR3aa: CASSEAWASDGYTF; v_gene: TRBV6-1; len: 14; abundance: medium-sized; j_gene: TRBJ1-2; d_gene: -
CDR3nt: TGTGCCAGCAGTGAATGGGACAGGGGGAACACAGATACGCAGTATTTT; CDR3aa: CASSEWDRGNTDTQYF; v_gene: TRBV25-1; len: 16; abundance: -; j_gene: TRBJ2-3; d_gene: TRBD1
CDR3nt: TGTGCCAGCACCGAGAGGCTAGCGGTGGGGACCCAGTACTTC; CDR3aa: CASTERLAVGTQYF; v_gene: TRBV6-1; len: 14; abundance: -; j_gene: TRBJ2-5; d_gene: TRBD2
CDR3nt: TGTGCCAGCAGCACACAGGGGCCTTACACCGGGGAGCTGTTTTTT; CDR3aa: CASSTQGPYTGELFF; v_gene: TRBV7-9; len: 15; abundance: once; j_gene: TRBJ2-2; d_gene: TRBD1
CDR3nt: TGTGCCAGTAGGACCGGGACAGGGGTAGGGGGCTACACCTTC; CDR3aa: CASRTGTGVGGYTF; v_gene: TRBV19; len: 14; abundance: -; j_gene: TRBJ1-2; d_gene: TRBD1
CDR3nt: TGCGCCAGCAGCTTGATGTACGGGGCCGCCTACAATGAGCAGTTCTTC; CDR3aa: CASSLMYGAAYNEQFF; v_gene: TRBV5-1; len: 16; abundance: -; j_gene: TRBJ2-1; d_gene: -
CDR3nt: TGTGCCAGCAGCTTATCAACTCTCCTAGCGGGGGGGAACAATGAGCAGTTCTTC; CDR3aa: CASSLSTLLAGGNNEQFF; v_gene: TRBV7-6; len: 18; abundance: -; j_gene: TRBJ2-1; d_gene: TRBD2
CDR3nt: TGTGCCAGTAATCCCGGGGGGACACCGGTAGTTTCAGATACGCAGTATTTT; CDR3aa: CASNPGGTPVVSDTQYF; v_gene: TRBV19; len: 17; abundance: -; j_gene: TRBJ2-3; d_gene: -
CDR3nt: TGTGCCAGCAGCCCGTGGGGAGCCTCCTACAATGAGCAGTTCTTC; CDR3aa: CASSPWGASYNEQFF; v_gene: TRBV14; len: 15; abundance: -; j_gene: TRBJ2-1; d_gene: -
CDR3nt: TGTGCCAGCAGTGGGGGGGGCCTTGAAGCTTTCTTT; CDR3aa: CASSGGGLEAFF; v_gene: TRBV2; len: 12; abundance: once; j_gene: TRBJ1-1; d_gene: -
CDR3nt: TGTGCCAGCTCACCTCAGGGGGAGTATCAGCCCCAGCATTTT; CDR3aa: CASSPQGEYQPQHF; v_gene: TRBV18; len: 14; abundance: -; j_gene: TRBJ1-5; d_gene: TRBD1
CDR3nt: TGCGCCAGCAGCCCAGGACAGGGGTTGCAGAATGAGCAGTTCTTC; CDR3aa: CASSPGQGLQNEQFF; v_gene: TRBV4-1; len: 15; abundance: -; j_gene: TRBJ2-1; d_gene: TRBD1
CDR3nt: TGCGCCAGCAGCCAAGGGGGGGCATCTGGGGCCAACGTCCTGACTTTC; CDR3aa: CASSQGGASGANVLTF; v_gene: TRBV4-1; len: 16; abundance: -; j_gene: TRBJ2-6; d_gene: -
CDR3nt: TGTGCCAGCAGCTCACAGGGGGCAAGCTACGAGCAGTACTTC; CDR3aa: CASSSQGASYEQYF; v_gene: TRBV7-9; len: 14; abundance: -; j_gene: TRBJ2-7; d_gene: TRBD1
CDR3nt: TGTGCCAGCAGCGAGGGACAGCCCTACGAGCAGTACTTC; CDR3aa: CASSEGQPYEQYF; v_gene: TRBV6-5; len: 13; abundance: -; j_gene: TRBJ2-7; d_gene: TRBD1
CDR3nt: TGCGCCAGCAGCCAAGGACAGGAGTCCTACGAGCAGTACTTC; CDR3aa: CASSQGQESYEQYF; v_gene: TRBV5-1; len: 14; abundance: -; j_gene: TRBJ2-7; d_gene: TRBD1
CDR3nt: TGCAGCGTCGTGGACAGCTATGGCTACACCTTC; CDR3aa: CSVVDSYGYTF; v_gene: TRBV29-1; len: 11; abundance: -; j_gene: TRBJ1-2; d_gene: -
CDR3nt: TGTGCCAGCAGTCCGGGTCTAAACGCAGATACGCAGTATTTT; CDR3aa: CASSPGLNADTQYF; v_gene: TRBV6-6; len: 14; abundance: once; j_gene: TRBJ2-3; d_gene: -
CDR3nt: TGTGCCAGCAGCTTACTTGGGGGGGGTACCTACGAGCAGTACTTC; CDR3aa: CASSLLGGGTYEQYF; v_gene: TRBV11-2; len: 15; abundance: -; j_gene: TRBJ2-7; d_gene: TRBD2
CDR3nt: TGTGCCAGCAGCTTAGATAGTTGGGGGTACGGCTACACCTTC; CDR3aa: CASSLDSWGYGYTF; v_gene: TRBV11-2; len: 14; abundance: -; j_gene: TRBJ1-2; d_gene: -
CDR3nt: TGTGCCTGGAGTGCCCTTCCGGGGCGCCTTAATGAAAAACTGTTTTTT; CDR3aa: CAWSALPGRLNEKLFF; v_gene: TRBV30; len: 16; abundance: once; j_gene: TRBJ1-4; d_gene: -
CDR3nt: TGTGCCAGCAGCTTCGGCGTTTCAGATACGCAGTATTTT; CDR3aa: CASSFGVSDTQYF; v_gene: TRBV7-9; len: 13; abundance: -; j_gene: TRBJ2-3; d_gene: -
CDR3nt: TGTGCCAGCAGCCCAGGACAGGGGGGTACTCAGCCCCAGCATTTT; CDR3aa: CASSPGQGGTQPQHF; v_gene: TRBV7-9; len: 15; abundance: -; j_gene: TRBJ1-5; d_gene: TRBD1
CDR3nt: TGTGCCAGCAGCGGACGCCGGGGGTCCGGCGGGGAGCTGTTTTTT; CDR3aa: CASSGRRGSGGELFF; v_gene: TRBV9; len: 15; abundance: -; j_gene: TRBJ2-2; d_gene: -
CDR3nt: TGTGCCAGTAGTATAGCTACAGGGGCCACTGAAGCTTTCTTT; CDR3aa: CASSIATGATEAFF; v_gene: TRBV19; len: 14; abundance: once; j_gene: TRBJ1-1; d_gene: TRBD1
CDR3nt: TGTGCCAGCAGCTTAATCGGATTGAACACCGGGGAGCTGTTTTTT; CDR3aa: CASSLIGLNTGELFF; v_gene: TRBV7-9; len: 15; abundance: -; j_gene: TRBJ2-2; d_gene: -
CDR3nt: TGTGCCAGCGATTACAGGGTATATAGCAATCAGCCCCAGCATTTT; CDR3aa: CASDYRVYSNQPQHF; v_gene: TRBV19; len: 15; abundance: -; j_gene: TRBJ1-5; d_gene: -
CDR3nt: TGTGCCTGGACCGGACTAGCGGGGGAAGAGACCCAGTACTTC; CDR3aa: CAWTGLAGEETQYF; v_gene: TRBV30; len: 14; abundance: -; j_gene: TRBJ2-5; d_gene: TRBD2
CDR3nt: TGCAGCGTGAAGACAGGGGTTAACTACGAGCAGTACTTC; CDR3aa: CSVKTGVNYEQYF; v_gene: TRBV29-1; len: 13; abundance: -; j_gene: TRBJ2-7; d_gene: TRBD1
CDR3nt: TGTGCCAGCAGCGTAGACGGCAGTTCCTACGAGCAGTACTTC; CDR3aa: CASSVDGSSYEQYF; v_gene: TRBV9; len: 14; abundance: -; j_gene: TRBJ2-7; d_gene: -
CDR3nt: TGCGCCAGCAGCTACCCGGGACTAGCAACCCCCTCCTACAATGAGCAGTTCTTC; CDR3aa: CASSYPGLATPSYNEQFF; v_gene: TRBV5-1; len: 18; abundance: -; j_gene: TRBJ2-1; d_gene: TRBD2
CDR3nt: TGTGCCTGGACCCATAGCGGGGAGTACAATGAGCAGTTCTTC; CDR3aa: CAWTHSGEYNEQFF; v_gene: TRBV30; len: 14; abundance: -; j_gene: TRBJ2-1; d_gene: TRBD2
CDR3nt: TGCGCCAGCAGTGATCGGGGACAGGGCATCCGCAGCAATCAGCCCCAGCATTTT; CDR3aa: CASSDRGQGIRSNQPQHF; v_gene: TRBV10-2; len: 18; abundance: medium-sized; j_gene: TRBJ1-5; d_gene: TRBD1
CDR3nt: TGTGCCAGCAGTCAACTCGGGACAGGACAGAACACTGAAGCTTTCTTT; CDR3aa: CASSQLGTGQNTEAFF; v_gene: TRBV28; len: 16; abundance: few; j_gene: TRBJ1-1; d_gene: TRBD1
CDR3nt: TGTGCCTGGAGTGTCGCGGGGAATCAGCCCCAGCATTTT; CDR3aa: CAWSVAGNQPQHF; v_gene: TRBV30; len: 13; abundance: medium-sized; j_gene: TRBJ1-5; d_gene: -